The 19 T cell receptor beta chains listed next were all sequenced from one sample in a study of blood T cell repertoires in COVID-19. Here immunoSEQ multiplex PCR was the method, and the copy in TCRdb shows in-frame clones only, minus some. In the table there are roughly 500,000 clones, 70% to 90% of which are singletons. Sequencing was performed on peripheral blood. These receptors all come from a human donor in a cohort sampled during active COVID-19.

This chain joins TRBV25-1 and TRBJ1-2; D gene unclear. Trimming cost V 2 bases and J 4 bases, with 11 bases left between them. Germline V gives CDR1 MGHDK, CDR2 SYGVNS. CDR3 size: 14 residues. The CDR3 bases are TGTGCCAGCAGTGAAGGGGAGGGAGGCTATGGCTACACCTTC. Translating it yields CASSEGEGGYGYTF.

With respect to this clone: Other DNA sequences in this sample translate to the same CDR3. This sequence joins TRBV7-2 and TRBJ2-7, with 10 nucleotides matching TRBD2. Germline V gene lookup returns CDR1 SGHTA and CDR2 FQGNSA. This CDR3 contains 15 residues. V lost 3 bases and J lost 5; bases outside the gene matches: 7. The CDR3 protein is CASSFLLAGVDEQYF. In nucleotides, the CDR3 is TGTGCCAGCAGCTTTTTGCTAGCGGGAGTGGACGAGCAGTACTTC.

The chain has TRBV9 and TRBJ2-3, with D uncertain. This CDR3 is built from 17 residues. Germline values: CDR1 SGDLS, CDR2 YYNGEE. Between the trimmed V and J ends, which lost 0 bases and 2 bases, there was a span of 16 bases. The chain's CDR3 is CASSVGGSSPATDTQYF. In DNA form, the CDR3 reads TGTGCCAGCAGCGTAGGAGGCTCCTCTCCGGCCACAGATACGCAGTATTTT. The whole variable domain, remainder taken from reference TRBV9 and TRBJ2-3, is DSGVTQTPKHLITATGQRVTLRCSPRSGDLSVYWYQQSLDQGLQFLIQYYNGEERAKGNILERFSAQQFPDLHSELNLSSLELGDSALYFCASSVGGSSPATDTQYFGPGTRLTVL.

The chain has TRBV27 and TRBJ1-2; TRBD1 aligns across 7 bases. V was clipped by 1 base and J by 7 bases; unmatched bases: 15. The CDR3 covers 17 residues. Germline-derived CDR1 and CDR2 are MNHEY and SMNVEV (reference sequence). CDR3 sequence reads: CASSLLGTPGGGSGYTF. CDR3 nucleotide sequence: TGTGCCAGCAGTTTATTGGGGACCCCAGGGGGAGGAAGTGGCTACACCTTC.

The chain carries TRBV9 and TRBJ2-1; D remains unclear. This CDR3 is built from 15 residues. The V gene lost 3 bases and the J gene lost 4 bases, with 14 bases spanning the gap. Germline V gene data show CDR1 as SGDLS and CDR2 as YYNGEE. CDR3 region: CASSASPRSYNEQFF. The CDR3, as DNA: TGTGCCAGCAGCGCCTCCCCCCGGAGTTACAATGAGCAGTTCTTC.

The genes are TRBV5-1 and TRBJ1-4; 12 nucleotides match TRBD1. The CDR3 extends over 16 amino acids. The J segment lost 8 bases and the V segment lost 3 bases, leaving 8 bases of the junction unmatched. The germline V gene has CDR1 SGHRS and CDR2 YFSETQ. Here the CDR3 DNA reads TGCGCCAGCAGCTCGGGACAGGGGGCTAAGGGGGAAAAACTGTTTTTT. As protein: CASSSGQGAKGEKLFF. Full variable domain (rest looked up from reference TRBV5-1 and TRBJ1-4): KAGVTQTPRYLIKTRGQQVTLSCSPISGHRSVSWYQQTPGQGLQFLFEYFSETQRNKGNFPGRFSGRQFSNSRSEMNVSTLELGDSALYLCASSSGQGAKGEKLFFGSGTQLSVL.

CDR3 amino acids: CASTPGLSSYNEQFF. CDR3 sequence (DNA): TGTGCCAGCACACCGGGATTAAGCTCCTACAATGAGCAGTTCTTC. V gene TRBV2 combines with J gene TRBJ2-1, with D possibly matching TRBD2 (5 bases). Trimming stripped 7 bases from V and 0 bases from J, with 13 bases between. Germline assignment: CDR1 SNHLY and CDR2 FYNNEI. This CDR3 contains 15 residues.

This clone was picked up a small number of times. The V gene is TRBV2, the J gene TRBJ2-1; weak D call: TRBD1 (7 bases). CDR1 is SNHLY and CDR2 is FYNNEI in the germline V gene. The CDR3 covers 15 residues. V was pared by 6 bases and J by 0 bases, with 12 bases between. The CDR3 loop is CASRRGRGSYNEQFF. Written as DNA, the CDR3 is TGTGCCAGCAGGAGGGGGCGGGGCTCCTACAATGAGCAGTTCTTC.

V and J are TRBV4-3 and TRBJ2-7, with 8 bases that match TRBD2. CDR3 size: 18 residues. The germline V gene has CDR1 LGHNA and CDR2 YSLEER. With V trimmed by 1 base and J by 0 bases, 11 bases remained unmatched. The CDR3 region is CASSQGLGGGGSSYEQYF. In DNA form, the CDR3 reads TGCGCCAGCAGCCAAGGTCTGGGAGGCGGGGGGAGCTCCTACGAGCAGTACTTC.

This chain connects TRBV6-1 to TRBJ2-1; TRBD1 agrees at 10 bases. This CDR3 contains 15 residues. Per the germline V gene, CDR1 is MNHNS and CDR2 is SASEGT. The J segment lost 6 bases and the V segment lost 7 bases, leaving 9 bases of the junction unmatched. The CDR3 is CASTDGGTGANEQFF. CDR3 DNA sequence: TGTGCCAGCACCGACGGGGGGACAGGGGCCAATGAGCAGTTCTTC.

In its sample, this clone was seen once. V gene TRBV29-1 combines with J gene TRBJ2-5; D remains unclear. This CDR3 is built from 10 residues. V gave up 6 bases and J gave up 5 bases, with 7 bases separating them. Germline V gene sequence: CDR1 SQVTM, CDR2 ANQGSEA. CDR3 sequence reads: CSVRIETQYF. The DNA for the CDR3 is TGCAGCGTGCGGATTGAGACCCAGTACTTC.

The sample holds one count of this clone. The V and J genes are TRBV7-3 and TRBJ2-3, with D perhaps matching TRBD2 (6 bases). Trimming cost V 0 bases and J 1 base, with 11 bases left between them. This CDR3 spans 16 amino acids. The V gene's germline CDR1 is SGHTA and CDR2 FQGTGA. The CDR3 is CASSLTAGSGTDTQYF. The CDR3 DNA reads TGTGCCAGCAGCTTAACGGCGGGATCAGGCACAGATACGCAGTATTTT.

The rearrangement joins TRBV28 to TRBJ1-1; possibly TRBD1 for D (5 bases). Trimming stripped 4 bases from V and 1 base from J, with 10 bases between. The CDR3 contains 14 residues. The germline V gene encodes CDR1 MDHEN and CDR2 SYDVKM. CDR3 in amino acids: CASSSPGQNTEAFF. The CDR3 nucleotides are TGTGCCAGCAGTTCCCCAGGGCAGAACACTGAAGCTTTCTTT.

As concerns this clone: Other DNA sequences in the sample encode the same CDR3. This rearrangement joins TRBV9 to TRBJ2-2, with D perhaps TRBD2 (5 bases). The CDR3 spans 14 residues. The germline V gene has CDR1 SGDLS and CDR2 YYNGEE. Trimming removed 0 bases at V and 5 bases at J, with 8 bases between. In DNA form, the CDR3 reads TGTGCCAGCAGCGTAGCTGGCGGGACCGGGGAGCTGTTTTTT. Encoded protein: CASSVAGGTGELFF.

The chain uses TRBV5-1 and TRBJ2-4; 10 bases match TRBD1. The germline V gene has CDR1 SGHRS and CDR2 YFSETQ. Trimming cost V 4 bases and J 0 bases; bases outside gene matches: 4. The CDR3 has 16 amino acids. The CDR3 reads CASSKTGGEAKNIQYF. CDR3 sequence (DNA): TGCGCCAGCAGCAAGACAGGGGGCGAAGCCAAAAACATTCAGTACTTC.

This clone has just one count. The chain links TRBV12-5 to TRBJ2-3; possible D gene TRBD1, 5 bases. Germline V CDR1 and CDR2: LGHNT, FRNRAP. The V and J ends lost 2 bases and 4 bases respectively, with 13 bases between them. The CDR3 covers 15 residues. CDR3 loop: CASGLWAGRSDTQYF. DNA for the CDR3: TGTGCTAGTGGTTTGTGGGCAGGGCGGTCAGATACGCAGTATTTT.

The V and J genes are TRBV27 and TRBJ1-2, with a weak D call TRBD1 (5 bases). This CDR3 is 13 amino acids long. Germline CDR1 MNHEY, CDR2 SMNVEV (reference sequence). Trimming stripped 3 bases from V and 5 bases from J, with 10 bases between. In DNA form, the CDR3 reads TGTGCCAGCAGTTTGGTACAGGATTATGGCTACACCTTC. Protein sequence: CASSLVQDYGYTF.

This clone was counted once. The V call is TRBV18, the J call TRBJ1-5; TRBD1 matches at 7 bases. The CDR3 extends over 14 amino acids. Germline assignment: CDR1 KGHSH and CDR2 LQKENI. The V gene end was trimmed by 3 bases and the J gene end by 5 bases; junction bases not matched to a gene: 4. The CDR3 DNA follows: TGTGCCAGCTCACCCGGGACAGACCATCAGCCCCAGCATTTT. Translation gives CASSPGTDHQPQHF.

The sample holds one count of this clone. In nucleotides, the CDR3 is TGCGCCAGCAGCCAAGAGGACAGGGAATATAGTGGCTACACCTTC. It yields the protein CASSQEDREYSGYTF. The J gene is TRBJ1-2, the V gene TRBV4-1, with TRBD1 matching over 8 bases. Unmatched junction bases numbered 7, after V lost 0 bases and J lost 7 bases. Germline-derived CDR1 and CDR2 are MGHRA and YSYEKL. The CDR3 is 15 residues long.